Each of the 5 T cell receptor beta chains below was sequenced from the same sample in a study of shared T cell receptors in the human thymus. Only in-frame clones appear in the TCRdb table, and some are missing; sequencing was by immunoSEQ multiplex PCR. The repertoire has about 380,000 clones, 95% of them found once; the top ten carry roughly 0.021%. The sequenced sample consisted of thymocytes. Receptor source: a human donor.

This chain uses TRBV25-1 with TRBJ1-1, with no clear D. V dropped 6 bases and J dropped 6 bases, with 20 bases sitting between them. CDR3 size: 15 residues. The germline V gene encodes CDR1 MGHDK and CDR2 SYGVNS. CDR3 in DNA: TGTGCCAGCAGCTCCGGGTCCCCTAGTAGCGCTGAAGCTTTCTTT. Protein sequence: CASSSGSPSSAEAFF.

V gene TRBV28 combines with J gene TRBJ2-1; the D call may be TRBD1 or TRBD2 (6 bases each). The V end lost 5 bases, the J end lost 6 bases, and 17 bases lay between the germline ends. Germline values: CDR1 MDHEN, CDR2 SYDVKM. This CDR3 spans 15 amino acids. CDR3 sequence reads: CASSTRWGARNEQFF. DNA for the CDR3: TGTGCCAGCAGTACCCGGTGGGGGGCTCGCAATGAGCAGTTCTTC.

J is TRBJ2-7 and V is TRBV10-2, with 10 nucleotides matching TRBD1. The ends lost 5 bases at V and 7 bases at J; junction bases unmatched: 11. Germline CDR1 WSHSY, CDR2 SAAADI. This CDR3 comprises 15 residues. CDR3 residues: CASSTLLRTGGEQYF. The CDR3 DNA is TGCGCCAGCAGTACACTACTCCGGACAGGGGGTGAGCAGTACTTC.

The V and J genes are TRBV28 and TRBJ2-7, with D maybe TRBD2 (6 bases). This CDR3 has 17 residues. Germline loops: CDR1 MDHEN, CDR2 SYDVKM. Trimming removed 0 bases from V and 6 bases from J, with 21 bases in between. CDR3 DNA sequence: TGTGCCAGCAGTTTATGCGACACGGCGGGAAGAAGTGGCGAGCAGTACTTC. This gives the protein CASSLCDTAGRSGEQYF.

V gene TRBV19 combines with J gene TRBJ2-3, with D tentatively TRBD1 or TRBD2 (6 bases each). Trimming took 1 base from V and 4 from J, leaving 18 bases between them. This CDR3 contains 17 residues. Germline values: CDR1 LNHDA, CDR2 SQIVND (reference sequence). The CDR3: CASSIGSRGLRADTQYF. The CDR3, as DNA: TGTGCCAGTAGTATAGGGTCACGGGGGCTCAGGGCAGATACGCAGTATTTT.